This T cell receptor (beta chain) was identified in a study of pediatric ulcerative colitis. Looked up from germline, CDR1 is SGHNT and CDR2 is YYREEE (reference sequence). The CDR3 is made up of 14 amino acids. Trimming removed 0 bases at V and 7 bases at J, with 13 bases between. To note about this clone: Antigen specificity is unknown.

The rectum was sampled with one to two pinch biopsies at colonoscopy. Control subjects, colonoscoped for suspected IBD, had macroscopically and histologically normal endoscopy. Findings of the study overall: Repertoires came from total lymphocyte DNA, so rare subsets like regulatory T cells may be missed. Acute severe colitis showed lower rectal diversity from clonal expansions.

Assay: immunoSEQ multiplex PCR; the TCRdb copy retains only in-frame clones and omits some. This sample has about 12,000 clones, with 75% to 80% found just once. The chain couples TRBV5-4 to TRBJ1-2, with D unclear. This clonotype was obtained from a boy between 5 and 17 years old who was a control in a study of pediatric ulcerative colitis. The material sequenced was gut tissue. CDR3 in amino acids: CASSLAATALGYTF. The DNA of the CDR3 is TGTGCCAGCAGCTTGGCAGCTACAGCCCTTGGCTACACCTTC. Full variable domain (outside the CDR3, taken from reference TRBV5-4 and TRBJ1-2): ETGVTQSPTHLIKTRGQQVTLRCSSQSGHNTVSWYQQALGQGPQFIFQYYREEENGRGNFPPRFSGLQFPNYSSELNVNALELDDSALYLCASSLAATALGYTFGSGTRLTVV.